This T cell receptor (beta chain) was recovered during a study of CD8 T cells in ankylosing spondylitis. Study-level findings and limits: Roughly eight highly homologous variants made up a TCR beta motif that seemed to typify ankylosing spondylitis blood.

V lost 0 bases and J lost 0, with 12 bases in between. The CDR3 loop spans 16 amino acids. Per germline, CDR1 SNHLY and CDR2 FYNNEI. About this clonotype itself: Its antigen is undetermined.

MiXCR, applied by TCRdb to the 5' RACE reads, yields one record per CDR3 protein. The sample yields about 500,000 distinct CDR3 sequences, roughly 13% seen once. The chain uses TRBV2 and TRBJ2-7, with D tentatively TRBD2 (6 bases). This TCR derives from a male donor with ankylosing spondylitis. Sequencing was done on a sample of blood, either unsorted or a sorted T cell fraction (not recorded which). CDR3 nucleotide sequence: TGTGCCAGCAGTGAAGCGCGGGACTCTTACTCCTACGAGCAGTACTTC. This sequence encodes CASSEARDSYSYEQYF.